This TCR beta chain was sequenced during a study of T cells in localized non-small cell lung cancer. Study-wide results and limits: Within adjacent lung there appeared a median around 55 of the top 100 tumor clones. Uninvolved adjacent lung had more T cell clonality than any other tissue, topping tumor. The study linked higher blood T cell density to longer overall survival.

The ends were cut back, 7 bases at V and 4 bases at J, with 13 bases in the middle. Germline V gene data show CDR1 as SNHLY and CDR2 as FYNNEI. CDR3 length: 13 residues. The data were produced by immunoSEQ multiplex PCR, yet TCRdb's version contains in-frame clones alone and is incomplete. The table records about 53,000 clones, around 80% of them present only once. As regards this clone: Its antigen remains unidentified.

This clonotype was sampled from a man between 40 and 70 years old with stage III lung adenocarcinoma. Sequencing was performed on peripheral blood mononuclear cells, taken before any cancer treatment. V is TRBV2 and J is TRBJ2-5; no clear D. The CDR3 DNA is TGTGCCAGCATTTCAGAGCGCGGAGAGACCCAGTACTTC. The encoded protein is CASISERGETQYF. The whole variable domain, remainder taken from reference TRBV2 and TRBJ2-5, is EPEVTQTPSHQVTQMGQEVILRCVPISNHLYFYWYRQILGQKVEFLVSFYNNEISEKSEIFDDQFSVERPDGSNFTLKIRSTKLEDSAMYFCASISERGETQYFGPGTRLLVL.